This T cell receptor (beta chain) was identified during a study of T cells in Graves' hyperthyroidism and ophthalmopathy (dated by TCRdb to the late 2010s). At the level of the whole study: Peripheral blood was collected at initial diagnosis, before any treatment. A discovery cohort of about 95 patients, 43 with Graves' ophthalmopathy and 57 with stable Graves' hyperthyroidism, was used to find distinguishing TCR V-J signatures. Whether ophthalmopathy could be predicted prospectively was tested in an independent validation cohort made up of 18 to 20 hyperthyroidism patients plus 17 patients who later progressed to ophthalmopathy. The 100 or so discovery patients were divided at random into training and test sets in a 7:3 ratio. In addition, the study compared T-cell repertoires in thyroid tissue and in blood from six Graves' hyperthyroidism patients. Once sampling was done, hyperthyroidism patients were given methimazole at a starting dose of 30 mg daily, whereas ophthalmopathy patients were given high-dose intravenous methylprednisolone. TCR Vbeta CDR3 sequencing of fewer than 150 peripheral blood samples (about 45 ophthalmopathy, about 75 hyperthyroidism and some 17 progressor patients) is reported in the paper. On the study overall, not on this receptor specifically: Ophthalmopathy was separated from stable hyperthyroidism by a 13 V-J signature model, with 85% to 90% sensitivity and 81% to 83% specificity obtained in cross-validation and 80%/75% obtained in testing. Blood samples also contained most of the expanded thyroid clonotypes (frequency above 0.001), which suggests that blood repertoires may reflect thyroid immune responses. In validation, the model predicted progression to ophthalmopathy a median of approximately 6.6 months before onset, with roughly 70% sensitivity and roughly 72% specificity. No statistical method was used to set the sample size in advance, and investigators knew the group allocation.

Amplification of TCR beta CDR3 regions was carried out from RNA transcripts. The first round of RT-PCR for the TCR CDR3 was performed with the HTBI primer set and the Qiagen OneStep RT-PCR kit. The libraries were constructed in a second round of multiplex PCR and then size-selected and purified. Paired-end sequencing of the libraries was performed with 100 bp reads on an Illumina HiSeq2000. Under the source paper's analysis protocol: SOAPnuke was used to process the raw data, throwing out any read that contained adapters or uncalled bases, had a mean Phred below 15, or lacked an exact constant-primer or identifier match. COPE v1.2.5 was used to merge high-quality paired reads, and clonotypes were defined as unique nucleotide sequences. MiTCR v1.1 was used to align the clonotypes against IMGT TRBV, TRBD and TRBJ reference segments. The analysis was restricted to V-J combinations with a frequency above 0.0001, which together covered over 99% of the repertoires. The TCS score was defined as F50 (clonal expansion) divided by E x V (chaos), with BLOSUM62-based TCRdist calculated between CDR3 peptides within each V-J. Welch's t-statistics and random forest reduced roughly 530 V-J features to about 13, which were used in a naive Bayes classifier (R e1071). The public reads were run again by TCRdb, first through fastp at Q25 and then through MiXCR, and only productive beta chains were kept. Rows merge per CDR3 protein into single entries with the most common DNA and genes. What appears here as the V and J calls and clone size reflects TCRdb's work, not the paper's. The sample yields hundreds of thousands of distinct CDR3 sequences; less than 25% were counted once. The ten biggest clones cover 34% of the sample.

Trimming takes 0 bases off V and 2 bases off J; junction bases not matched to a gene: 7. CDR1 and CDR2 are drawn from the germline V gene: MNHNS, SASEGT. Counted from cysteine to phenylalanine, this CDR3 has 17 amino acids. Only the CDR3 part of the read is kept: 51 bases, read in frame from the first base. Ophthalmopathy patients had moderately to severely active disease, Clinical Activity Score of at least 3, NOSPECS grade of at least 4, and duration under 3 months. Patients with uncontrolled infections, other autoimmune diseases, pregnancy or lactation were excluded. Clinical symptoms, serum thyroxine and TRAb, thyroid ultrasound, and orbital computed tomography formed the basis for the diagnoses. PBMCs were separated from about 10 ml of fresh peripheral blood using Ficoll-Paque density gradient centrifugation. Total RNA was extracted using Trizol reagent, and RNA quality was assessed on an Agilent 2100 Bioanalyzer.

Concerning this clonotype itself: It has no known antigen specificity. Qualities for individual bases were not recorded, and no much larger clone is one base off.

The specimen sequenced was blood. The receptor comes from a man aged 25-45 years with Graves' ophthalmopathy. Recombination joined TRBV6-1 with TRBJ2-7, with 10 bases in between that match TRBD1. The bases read TGTGCCAGCAGTGAAGCCTTTAGGACAGGGGGAGCCTACGAGCAGTACTTC. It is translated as CASSEAFRTGGAYEQYF.